This entry lists 18 T cell receptor beta chains sequenced from one sample in a study of T cell repertoires in cytomegalovirus infection. MiXCR, applied by TCRdb to the reads, yields one record per CDR3 protein. This table holds about 310,000 distinct CDR3 sequences, approximately 25% found once. Their antigens remain unidentified. The material was cultured PBMCs, obtained from culture after CMV antigen stimulation. These receptors were obtained from a human donor in good health (CMV status not recorded). Some clones in this sample may be carry-over from other donors' samples.

This clonotype has a handful of counts. J is TRBJ2-1 and V is TRBV7-8; TRBD2 agrees at 11 bases. The length of the CDR3 is 19 residues. V lost 0 bases and J lost 3; bases outside the gene matches: 10. From germline, CDR1 is SGHVS and CDR2 FQNEAQ. CDR3 DNA sequence: TGTGCCAGCAGCTTAGCCCCGACTAGCGGGATAGGTGTCTACAATGAGCAGTTCTTC. Protein sequence: CASSLAPTSGIGVYNEQFF. Drawing the rest from reference TRBV7-8 and TRBJ2-1, the complete variable domain is GAGVSQSPRYKVAKRGQDVALRCDPISGHVSLFWYQQALGQGPEFLTYFQNEAQLDKSGLPSDRFFAERPEGSVSTLKIQRTQQEDSAVYLCASSLAPTSGIGVYNEQFFGPGTRLTVL.

The J gene is TRBJ1-2, the V gene TRBV24-1; TRBD1 matches 11 bases. Per the germline V gene, CDR1 is KGHDR and CDR2 is SFDVKD. The CDR3 runs 12 residues. V lost 12 bases to trimming and J lost 6 bases; unmatched junction nucleotides: 5. This CDR3 is CAPSGQGDGYTF. The CDR3 coding sequence is TGTGCCCCTTCGGGACAGGGGGATGGCTACACCTTC.

This clonotype has at least ten counts. This chain links TRBV7-8 with TRBJ1-2; 7 bases map to TRBD1. J lost 6 bases, V lost 3 bases, and 4 bases had no gene match. CDR1 SGHVS and CDR2 FQNEAQ come from the germline V gene. The CDR3 contains 13 residues. CDR3 nucleotides: TGTGCCAGCAGCTTTACAGGGGACGATGGCTACACCTTC. Translation gives CASSFTGDDGYTF.

The chain links TRBV29-1 to TRBJ1-1; D ambiguous. The length of the CDR3 is 13 residues. Trimming cost V 6 bases and J 1 base, with 12 bases left between them. Germline V gene data show CDR1 as SQVTM and CDR2 as ANQGSEA. The CDR3 DNA reads as TGCAGCGTGAGAGGCAGGCCGAACACTGAAGCTTTCTTT. It is translated as CSVRGRPNTEAFF.

As concerns this clonotype: The junction and the germline gene differ at one end; a read error may be behind it. The chain carries TRBV7-7 and TRBJ2-1; 7 bases are shared with TRBD2. The V gene's germline CDR1 is SSHAT and CDR2 FNYEAQ (reference sequence). The CDR3 runs to 14 residues. CDR3 sequence (DNA): TGTGCTAGCAGCAAGCATGCGGGAGAGGATGAGCAGTTCTTC. Protein sequence: CASSKHAGEDEQFF.

This clonotype was detected many times. V usage is TRBV4-1 and J usage is TRBJ1-5; D gene uncertain. The CDR3 is 13 residues long. V lost 0 bases to trimming and J lost 4 bases, with 4 bases between them. Germline loops: CDR1 MGHRA, CDR2 YSYEKL. The CDR3: CASSQDWNQPQHF. CDR3 nucleotides: TGCGCCAGCAGCCAAGATTGGAATCAGCCCCAGCATTTT.

The chain uses TRBV6-5 and TRBJ1-2, with D tentatively TRBD1 (6 bases). Germline V gene sequence: CDR1 MNHEY, CDR2 SVGAGI. This CDR3 contains 16 residues. V was pared by 0 bases and J by 4 bases, with 15 bases between. CDR3 coding DNA: TGTGCCAGCAGTTACTCGATTAACAGGGAGGGCTATGGCTACACCTTC. This gives the protein CASSYSINREGYGYTF.

The rearrangement uses TRBV2 and TRBJ2-5, with 8 bases lining up with TRBD2. Germline V CDR1 and CDR2: SNHLY, FYNNEI. There are 16 residues in the CDR3. Trimming at V came to 3 bases and at J to 1 base, leaving 7 bases not matched to a gene. The DNA of the CDR3 is TGTGCCAGCAGTGATTCCCTAGCGGGCACCCAAGAGACCCAGTACTTC. Amino acid sequence: CASSDSLAGTQETQYF.

This clonotype occurred many times. This chain uses TRBV28 with TRBJ1-3; tentative D call: TRBD1 (5 bases). Per the germline V gene, CDR1 is MDHEN and CDR2 is SYDVKM. The CDR3 is 14 amino acids. The V end was cut by 5 bases, the J end by 0 bases, with 8 bases between. The CDR3 DNA sequence: TGTGCCAGCAGTGGGACTTTCTCTGGAAACACCATATATTTT. It codes for CASSGTFSGNTIYF.

The genes are TRBV15 and TRBJ2-1, with 8 bases fitting TRBD1. There are 15 residues in the CDR3. V shed 7 bases, J shed 2 bases, and the junction held 7 bases outside the gene matches. Germline lookup yields CDR1 LNHNV and CDR2 YYDKDF (reference sequence). CDR3 nucleotides: TGTGCCACCAATCCCCGGGACAGGACCTACAATGAGCAGTTCTTC. Its translation is CATNPRDRTYNEQFF. Complete variable domain (other parts from reference TRBV15 and TRBJ2-1): DAMVIQNPRYQVTQFGKPVTLSCSQTLNHNVMYWYQQKSSQAPKLLFHYYDKDFNNEADTPDNFQSRRPNTSFCFLDIRSPGLGDTAMYLCATNPRDRTYNEQFFGPGTRLTVL.

The J gene is TRBJ2-5, the V gene TRBV19; D unclear. This CDR3 has 14 amino acids. Germline values: CDR1 LNHDA, CDR2 SQIVND (reference sequence). Trimming shortened V by 5 bases and J by 1 base, and 11 bases separated the two germline ends. The CDR3 nucleotides are TGTGCCAGTAGTGACCCACCCCCCCAAGAGACCCAGTACTTC. Its protein product is CASSDPPPQETQYF.

This clonotype came up many times. The V and J genes are TRBV7-2 and TRBJ2-3; 12 nucleotides agree with TRBD2. J gave up 0 bases and V 1 base, and 11 bases lay outside the gene matches. Germline CDR1 is SGHTA and CDR2 is FQGNSA. This CDR3 spans 20 amino acids. The CDR3: CASSLVLRGLAGGSTDTQYF. Written as DNA, the CDR3 is TGTGCCAGCAGCTTAGTTCTCCGTGGGCTAGCGGGAGGGAGCACAGATACGCAGTATTTT. The full variable domain, rest sourced from reference TRBV7-2 and TRBJ2-3, is GAGVSQSPSNKVTEKGKDVELRCDPISGHTALYWYRQSLGQGLEFLIYFQGNSAPDKSGLPSDRFSAERTGGSVSTLTIQRTQQEDSAVYLCASSLVLRGLAGGSTDTQYFGPGTRLTVL.

The chain couples TRBV20-1 to TRBJ2-3; TRBD2 agrees at 11 bases. The CDR3 extends over 16 amino acids. After removal of 5 bases from V and 3 bases from J, the junction contained 10 bases not matched to a gene. Germline CDR1 DFQATT, CDR2 SNEGSKA (reference sequence). CDR3 nucleotide sequence: TGCAGTGCTTCGATTATAGCGGGAGGGACAACAGATACGCAGTATTTT. Translated, it gives CSASIIAGGTTDTQYF.

This clonotype appeared a single time. The J gene is TRBJ1-1, the V gene TRBV7-6; 8 bases are shared with TRBD1. The CDR3 extends over 15 amino acids. J gave up 5 bases and V 0 bases, and 5 bases lay outside the gene matches. CDR1 SGHVS and CDR2 FNYEAQ come from the germline V gene. The DNA for the CDR3 is TGTGCCAGCAGCTTAGCGAGGACAGGGCATACTGAAGCTTTCTTT. Translation: CASSLARTGHTEAFF. Variable domain in full (rest from reference TRBV7-6 and TRBJ1-1): GAGVSQSPRYKVTKRGQDVALRCDPISGHVSLYWYRQALGQGPEFLTYFNYEAQQDKSGLPNDRFSAERPEGSISTLTIQRTEQRDSAMYRCASSLARTGHTEAFFGQGTRLTVV.

This clonotype was counted between two and nine times. J is TRBJ1-1 and V is TRBV7-8, with 7 bases lining up with TRBD1. Looked up from germline, CDR1 is SGHVS and CDR2 is FQNEAQ. CDR3 size: 15 residues. The V and J ends lost 3 bases and 0 bases, in that order; junction bases with no gene match: 4. The CDR3 coding sequence is TGTGCCAGCAGCTTCCGACAGGGCATGAACACTGAAGCTTTCTTT. Translation: CASSFRQGMNTEAFF.

This chain links TRBV29-1 with TRBJ2-5; 8 bases agree with TRBD2. In germline, CDR1 is SQVTM, CDR2 ANQGSEA. The CDR3 has 13 residues. V was pared by 4 bases and J by 2 bases, with 3 bases of the junction left unmatched. The CDR3, as DNA: TGCAGCGTTGTACTAGCGGATCAAGAGACCCAGTACTTC. Protein: CSVVLADQETQYF.

V usage is TRBV29-1 and J usage is TRBJ2-7, with a weak D call TRBD1 (5 bases). The V gene lost 5 bases and the J gene lost 1 base, with 18 bases spanning the gap. The V gene's germline CDR1 is SQVTM and CDR2 ANQGSEA. The CDR3 loop spans 15 amino acids. The CDR3, as DNA: TGCAGCGTTCTTATCCCAGGGTTGGAATCCTACGAGCAGTACTTC. It translates to CSVLIPGLESYEQYF.

The genes are TRBV2 and TRBJ2-3, with 7 bases identical to TRBD2. V shed 5 bases and J 0 bases; nucleotides not matched to a gene: 5. The CDR3 has 15 amino acids. The V gene's germline CDR1 is SNHLY and CDR2 FYNNEI. This CDR3 is CASSNGLESTDTQYF. As DNA, the CDR3 is TGTGCCAGCAGTAATGGACTAGAGAGCACAGATACGCAGTATTTT.